What follows is one T cell receptor (beta chain) and its context. What it binds is not known. The CDR3 spans 14 residues. The V end lost 8 bases, the J end lost 0 bases, and 13 bases lay between the germline ends. Germline assignment: CDR1 ENHRY and CDR2 SYGVKD. This record belongs to a study of T cells in Graves' hyperthyroidism and ophthalmopathy. Looking at the study overall: The blood sample was taken at first diagnosis, before treatment began.

Study outcomes and limitations: Ophthalmopathy was predicted by the model a median of approximately 6.6 months ahead of onset.

The TCR beta CDR3 regions underwent amplification using RNA transcripts as the source. First-round RT-PCR of the TCR CDR3 relied on the HTBI primer set. TCRdb analysed the multiplex PCR reads with MiXCR anew, one entry per CDR3 protein. The table lists some 370,000 distinct CDR3 sequences, around 15% of them singletons. Ophthalmopathy cases scored 3 or more on the Clinical Activity Score and 4 or more on NOSPECS grade, with duration below 3 months. Diagnostic decisions used clinical symptoms, serum thyroxine and TRAb, thyroid ultrasound and orbital computed tomography. This clonotype was sampled from a man aged 50 to 60 with Graves' ophthalmopathy. The chain couples TRBV10-3 to TRBJ1-2; tentatively, D is TRBD1 (6 bases). Sample: blood. The CDR3 DNA sequence: TGTGCCATCTCGGACAGAAACACTAACTATGGCTACACCTTC. Protein product: CAISDRNTNYGYTF.